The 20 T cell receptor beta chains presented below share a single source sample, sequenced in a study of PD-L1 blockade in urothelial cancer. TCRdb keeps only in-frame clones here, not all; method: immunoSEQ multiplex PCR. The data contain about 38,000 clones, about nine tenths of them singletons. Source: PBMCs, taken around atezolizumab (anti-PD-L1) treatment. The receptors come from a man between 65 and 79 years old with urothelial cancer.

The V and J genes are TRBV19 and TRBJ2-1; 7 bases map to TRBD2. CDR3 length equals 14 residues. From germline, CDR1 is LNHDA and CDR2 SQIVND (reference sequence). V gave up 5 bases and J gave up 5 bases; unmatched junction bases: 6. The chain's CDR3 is CASSRASGHNEQFF. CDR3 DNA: TGTGCCAGTAGTCGGGCTAGCGGTCACAATGAGCAGTTCTTC.

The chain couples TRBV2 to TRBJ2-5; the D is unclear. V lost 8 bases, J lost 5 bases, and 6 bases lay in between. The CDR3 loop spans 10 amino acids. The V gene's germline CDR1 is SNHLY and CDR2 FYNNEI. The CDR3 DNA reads TGTGCCAGCGCAAGCGAGACCCAGTACTTC. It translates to CASASETQYF.

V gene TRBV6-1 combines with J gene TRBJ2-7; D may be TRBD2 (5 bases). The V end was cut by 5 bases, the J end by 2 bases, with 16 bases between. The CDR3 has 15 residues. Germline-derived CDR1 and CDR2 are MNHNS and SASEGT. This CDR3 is CASSPLAGRTYEQYF. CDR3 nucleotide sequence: TGTGCCAGCAGTCCCCTCGCTGGGAGAACCTACGAGCAGTACTTC.

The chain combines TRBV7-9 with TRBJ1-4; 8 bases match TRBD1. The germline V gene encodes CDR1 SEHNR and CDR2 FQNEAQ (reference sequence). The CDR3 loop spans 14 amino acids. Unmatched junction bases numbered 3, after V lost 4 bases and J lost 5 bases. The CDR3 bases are TGTGCCAGCAGCTGGGACAGGTCCAATGAAAAACTGTTTTTT. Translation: CASSWDRSNEKLFF.

The CDR3 reads CASSSPGTGDNEQYF. CDR3 DNA: TGTGCCAGCAGCTCCCCGGGGACAGGGGACAACGAGCAGTACTTC. The chain carries TRBV13 and TRBJ2-7, with 10 bases lining up with TRBD1. V gave up 4 bases and J gave up 5 bases; unmatched junction bases: 8. Per the germline V gene, CDR1 is PRHDT and CDR2 is FYEKMQ (reference sequence). This CDR3 spans 15 amino acids.

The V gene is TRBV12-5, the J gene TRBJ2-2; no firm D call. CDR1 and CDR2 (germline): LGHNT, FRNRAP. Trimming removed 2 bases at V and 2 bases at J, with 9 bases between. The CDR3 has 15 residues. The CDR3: CASGLRGPNTGELFF. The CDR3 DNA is TGTGCTAGTGGTTTGAGAGGCCCCAACACCGGGGAGCTGTTTTTT. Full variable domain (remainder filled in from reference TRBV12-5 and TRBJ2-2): DARVTQTPRHKVTEMGQEVTMRCQPILGHNTVFWYRQTMMQGLELLAYFRNRAPLDDSGMPKDRFSAEMPDATLATLKIQPSEPRDSAVYFCASGLRGPNTGELFFGEGSRLTVL.

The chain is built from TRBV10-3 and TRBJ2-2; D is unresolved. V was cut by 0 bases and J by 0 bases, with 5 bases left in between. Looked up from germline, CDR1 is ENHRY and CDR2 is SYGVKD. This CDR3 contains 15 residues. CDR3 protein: CAISESSPNTGELFF. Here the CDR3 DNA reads TGTGCCATCAGTGAGTCGAGCCCGAACACCGGGGAGCTGTTTTTT.

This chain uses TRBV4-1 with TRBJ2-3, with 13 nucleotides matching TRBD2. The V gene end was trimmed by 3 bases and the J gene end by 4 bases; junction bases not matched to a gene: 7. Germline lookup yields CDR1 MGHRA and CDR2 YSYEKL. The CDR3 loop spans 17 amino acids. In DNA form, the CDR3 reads TGCGCCAGCAGCCAGGGACTAGCGGGAAGATTAGCAGATACGCAGTATTTT. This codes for CASSQGLAGRLADTQYF.

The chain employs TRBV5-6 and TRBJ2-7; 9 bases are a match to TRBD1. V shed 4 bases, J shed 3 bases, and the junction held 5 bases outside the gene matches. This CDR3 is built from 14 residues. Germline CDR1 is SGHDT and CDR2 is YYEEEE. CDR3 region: CASSGGTGLYEQYF. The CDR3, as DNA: TGTGCCAGCAGCGGGGGGACAGGGCTCTACGAGCAGTACTTC.

The CDR3 region has the DNA TGTGCCAGCAGTCGATTGGCGGGCGGGAGTCGCTACAATGAGCAGTTCTTC. Encoded protein: CASSRLAGGSRYNEQFF. This chain connects TRBV28 to TRBJ2-1; 7 bases line up with TRBD2. Germline V CDR1 and CDR2: MDHEN, SYDVKM. The CDR3 spans 17 residues. V gave up 5 bases and J gave up 3 bases; unmatched junction bases: 13.

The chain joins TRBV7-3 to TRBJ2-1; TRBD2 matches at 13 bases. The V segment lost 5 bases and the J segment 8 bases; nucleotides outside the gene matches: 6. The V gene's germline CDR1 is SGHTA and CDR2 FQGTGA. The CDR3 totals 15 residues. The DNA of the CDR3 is TGTGCCAGCAGCACGGGGACTAGCGGGGCCTATGAGCAGTTCTTC. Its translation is CASSTGTSGAYEQFF.

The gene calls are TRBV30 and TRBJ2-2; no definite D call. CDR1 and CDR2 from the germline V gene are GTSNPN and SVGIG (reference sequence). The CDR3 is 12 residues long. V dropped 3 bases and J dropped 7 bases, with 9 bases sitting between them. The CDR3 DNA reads TGTGCCTGGAGAGAGATGAGCGGGGAGCTGTTTTTT. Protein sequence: CAWREMSGELFF. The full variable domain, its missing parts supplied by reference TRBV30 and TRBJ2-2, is SQTIHQWPATLVQPVGSPLSLECTVEGTSNPNLYWYRQAAGRGLQLLFYSVGIGQISSEVPQNLSASRPQDRQFILSSKKLLLSDSGFYLCAWREMSGELFFGEGSRLTVL.

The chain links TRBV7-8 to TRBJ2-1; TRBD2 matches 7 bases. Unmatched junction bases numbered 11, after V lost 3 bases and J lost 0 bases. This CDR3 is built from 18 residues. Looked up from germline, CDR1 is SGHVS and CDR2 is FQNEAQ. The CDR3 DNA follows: TGTGCCAGCAGCTTGGCTAGCGGTCGGAAGGGCTCCTACAATGAGCAGTTCTTC. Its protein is CASSLASGRKGSYNEQFF.

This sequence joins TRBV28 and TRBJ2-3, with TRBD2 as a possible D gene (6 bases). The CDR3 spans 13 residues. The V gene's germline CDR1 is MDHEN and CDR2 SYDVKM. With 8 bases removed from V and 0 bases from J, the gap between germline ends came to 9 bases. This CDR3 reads CASGRGSTDTQYF. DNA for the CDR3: TGTGCCAGCGGGCGGGGAAGCACAGATACGCAGTATTTT.

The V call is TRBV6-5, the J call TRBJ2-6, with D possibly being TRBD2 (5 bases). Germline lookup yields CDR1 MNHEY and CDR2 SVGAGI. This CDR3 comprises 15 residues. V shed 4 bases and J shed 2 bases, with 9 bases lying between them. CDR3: CASSSLGAGANVLTF. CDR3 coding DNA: TGTGCCAGCAGTTCCCTGGGAGCTGGGGCCAACGTCCTGACTTTC.

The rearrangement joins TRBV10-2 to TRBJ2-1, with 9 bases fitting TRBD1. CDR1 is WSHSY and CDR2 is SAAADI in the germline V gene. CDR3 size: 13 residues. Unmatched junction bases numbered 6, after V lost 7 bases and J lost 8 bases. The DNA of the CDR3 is TGCGCCAGCACCAGGGACAGGGTGGATGAGCAGTTCTTC. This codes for CASTRDRVDEQFF.

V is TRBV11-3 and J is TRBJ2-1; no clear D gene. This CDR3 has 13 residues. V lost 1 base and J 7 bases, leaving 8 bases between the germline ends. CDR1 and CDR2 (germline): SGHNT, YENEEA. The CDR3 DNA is TGTGCCAGCAGCTTAGGGCCCGTAAATGAGCAGTTCTTC. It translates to CASSLGPVNEQFF. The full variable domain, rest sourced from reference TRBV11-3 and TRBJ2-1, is EAGVVQSPRYKIIEKKQPVAFWCNPISGHNTLYWYLQNLGQGPELLIRYENEEAVDDSQLPKDRFSAERLKGVDSTLKIQPAELGDSAVYLCASSLGPVNEQFFGPGTRLTVL.

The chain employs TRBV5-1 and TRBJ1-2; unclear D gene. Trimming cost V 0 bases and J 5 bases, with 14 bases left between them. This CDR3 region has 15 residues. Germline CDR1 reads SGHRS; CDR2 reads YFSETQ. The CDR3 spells CASSLVPGSQYGYTF. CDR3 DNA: TGCGCCAGCAGCTTGGTCCCAGGCAGCCAATATGGCTACACCTTC.

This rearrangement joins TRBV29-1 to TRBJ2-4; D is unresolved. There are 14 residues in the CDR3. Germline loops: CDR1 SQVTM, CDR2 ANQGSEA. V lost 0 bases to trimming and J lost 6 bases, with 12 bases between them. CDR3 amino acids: CSVEDSGAPNIQYF. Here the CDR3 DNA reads TGCAGCGTTGAAGATTCCGGAGCTCCAAACATTCAGTACTTC.

The CDR3 bases are TGCGCCAGCAGCCAACCGGGACTAGCGGGAGGGGCCAAAAACATTCAGTACTTC. Its translation is CASSQPGLAGGAKNIQYF. V is TRBV4-1 and J is TRBJ2-4, with 16 bases lining up with TRBD2. Germline V gene sequence: CDR1 MGHRA, CDR2 YSYEKL. J lost 1 base, V lost 2 bases, and 2 bases had no gene match. The length of the CDR3 is 18 residues.